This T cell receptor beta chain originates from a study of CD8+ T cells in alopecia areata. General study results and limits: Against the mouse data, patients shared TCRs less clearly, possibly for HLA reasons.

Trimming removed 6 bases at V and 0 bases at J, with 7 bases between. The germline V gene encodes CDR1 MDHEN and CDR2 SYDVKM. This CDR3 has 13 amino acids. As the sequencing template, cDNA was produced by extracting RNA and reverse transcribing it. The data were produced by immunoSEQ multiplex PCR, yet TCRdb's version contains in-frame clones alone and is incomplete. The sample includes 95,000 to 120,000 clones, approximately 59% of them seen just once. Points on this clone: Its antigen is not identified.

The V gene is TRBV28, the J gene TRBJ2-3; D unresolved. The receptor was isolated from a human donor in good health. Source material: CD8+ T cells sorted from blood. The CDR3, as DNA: TGTGCCAGCAGACCTCAGAGCACAGATACGCAGTATTTT. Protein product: CASRPQSTDTQYF.